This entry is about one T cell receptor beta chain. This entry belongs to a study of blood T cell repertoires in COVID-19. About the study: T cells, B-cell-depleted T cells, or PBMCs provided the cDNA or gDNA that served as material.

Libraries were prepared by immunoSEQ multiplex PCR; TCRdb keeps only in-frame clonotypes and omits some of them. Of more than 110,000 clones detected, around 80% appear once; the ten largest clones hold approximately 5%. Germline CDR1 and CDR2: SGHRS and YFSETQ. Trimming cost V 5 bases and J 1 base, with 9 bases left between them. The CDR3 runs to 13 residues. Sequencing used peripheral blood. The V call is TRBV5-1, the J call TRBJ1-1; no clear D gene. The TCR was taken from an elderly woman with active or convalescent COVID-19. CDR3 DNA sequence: TGCGCCAGCAGTGGAGATGGGAACACTGAAGCTTTCTTT. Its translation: CASSGDGNTEAFF.